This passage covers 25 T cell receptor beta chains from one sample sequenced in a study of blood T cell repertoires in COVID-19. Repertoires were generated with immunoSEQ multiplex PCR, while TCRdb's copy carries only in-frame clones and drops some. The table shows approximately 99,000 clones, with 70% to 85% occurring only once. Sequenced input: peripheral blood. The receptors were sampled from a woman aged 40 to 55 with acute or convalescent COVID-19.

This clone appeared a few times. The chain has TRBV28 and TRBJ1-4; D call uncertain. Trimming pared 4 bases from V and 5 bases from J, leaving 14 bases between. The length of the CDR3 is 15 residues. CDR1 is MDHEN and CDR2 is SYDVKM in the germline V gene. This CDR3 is CASSSWTDLNEKLFF. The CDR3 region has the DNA TGTGCCAGCAGTTCCTGGACGGACTTAAATGAAAAACTGTTTTTT. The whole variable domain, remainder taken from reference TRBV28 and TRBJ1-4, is DVKVTQSSRYLVKRTGEKVFLECVQDMDHENMFWYRQDPGLGLRLIYFSYDVKMKEKGDIPEGYSVSREKKERFSLILESASTNQTSMYLCASSSWTDLNEKLFFGSGTQLSVL.

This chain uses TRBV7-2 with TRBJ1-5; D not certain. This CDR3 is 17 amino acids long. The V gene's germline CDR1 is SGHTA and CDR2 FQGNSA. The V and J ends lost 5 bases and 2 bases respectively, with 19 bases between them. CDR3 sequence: CASSAGPRFPRNQPQHF. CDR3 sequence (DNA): TGTGCCAGCAGCGCGGGTCCGAGGTTTCCTCGCAATCAGCCCCAGCATTTT.

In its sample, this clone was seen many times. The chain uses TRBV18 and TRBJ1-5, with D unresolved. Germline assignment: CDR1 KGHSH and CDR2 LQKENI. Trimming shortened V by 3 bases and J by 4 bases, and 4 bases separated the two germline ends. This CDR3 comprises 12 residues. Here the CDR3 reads CASSPPNQPQHF. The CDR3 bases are TGTGCCAGCTCACCCCCTAATCAGCCCCAGCATTTT.

DNA for the CDR3: TGCGCCAGCAGTGAGTGGTGGGGGCCTGGGGCCAACGTCCTGACTTTC. Encoded protein: CASSEWWGPGANVLTF. The chain joins TRBV10-2 to TRBJ2-6; tentative D call: TRBD1 (6 bases). Trimming took 1 base from V and 2 from J, leaving 9 bases between them. The CDR3 has 16 residues. The germline CDR1 and CDR2 sequences are WSHSY and SAAADI.

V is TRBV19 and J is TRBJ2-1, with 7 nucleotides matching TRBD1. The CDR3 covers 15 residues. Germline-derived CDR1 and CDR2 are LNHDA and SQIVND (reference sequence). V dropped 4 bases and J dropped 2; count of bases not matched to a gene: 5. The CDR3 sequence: CASSTDRDPYNEQFF. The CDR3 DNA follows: TGTGCCAGTAGTACAGACAGGGATCCCTACAATGAGCAGTTCTTC.

This CDR3 is CASSLITGGTEAFF. The CDR3 coding sequence is TGCGCCAGCAGCTTAATCACAGGGGGTACTGAAGCTTTCTTT. The chain employs TRBV4-1 and TRBJ1-1; TRBD1 matches 8 bases. J was trimmed by 5 bases and V by 5 bases; bases with no gene match: 7. Germline loops: CDR1 MGHRA, CDR2 YSYEKL. There are 14 residues in the CDR3.

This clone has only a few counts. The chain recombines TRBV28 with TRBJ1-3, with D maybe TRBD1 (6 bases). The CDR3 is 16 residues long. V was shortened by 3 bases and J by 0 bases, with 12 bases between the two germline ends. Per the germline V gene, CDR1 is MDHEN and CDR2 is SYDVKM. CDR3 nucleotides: TGTGCCAGCAGTTTCCGCCTGACAGGCTCTGGAAACACCATATATTTT. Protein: CASSFRLTGSGNTIYF.

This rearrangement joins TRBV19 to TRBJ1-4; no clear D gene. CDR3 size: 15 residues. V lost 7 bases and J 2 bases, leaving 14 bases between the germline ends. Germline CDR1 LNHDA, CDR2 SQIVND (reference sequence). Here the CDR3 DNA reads TGTGCCAGTAACCGTGAAGGGAGTACTAATGAAAAACTGTTTTTT. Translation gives CASNREGSTNEKLFF. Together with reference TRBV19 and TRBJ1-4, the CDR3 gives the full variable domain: DGGITQSPKYLFRKEGQNVTLSCEQNLNHDAMYWYRQDPGQGLRLIYYSQIVNDFQKGDIAEGYSVSREKKESFPLTVTSAQKNPTAFYLCASNREGSTNEKLFFGSGTQLSVL.

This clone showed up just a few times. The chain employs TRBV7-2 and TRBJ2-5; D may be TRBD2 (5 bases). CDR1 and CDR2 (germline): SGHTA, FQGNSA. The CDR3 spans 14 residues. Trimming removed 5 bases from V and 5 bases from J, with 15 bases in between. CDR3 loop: CASSLPTRSETQYF. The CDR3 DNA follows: TGTGCCAGCAGCCTACCAACTAGGTCTGAGACCCAGTACTTC.

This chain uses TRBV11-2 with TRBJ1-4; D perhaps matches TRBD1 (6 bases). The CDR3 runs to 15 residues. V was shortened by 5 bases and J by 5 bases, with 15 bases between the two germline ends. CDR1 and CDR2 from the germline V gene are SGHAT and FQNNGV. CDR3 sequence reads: CASSVRDNQNEKLFF. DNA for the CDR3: TGTGCCAGCAGCGTCCGGGACAACCAAAATGAAAAACTGTTTTTT.

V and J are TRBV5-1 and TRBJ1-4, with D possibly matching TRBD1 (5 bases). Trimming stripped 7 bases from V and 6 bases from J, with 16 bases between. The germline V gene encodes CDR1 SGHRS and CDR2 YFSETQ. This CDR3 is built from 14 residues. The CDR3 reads CASGLGGVDEKLFF. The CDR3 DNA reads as TGCGCCAGCGGACTAGGAGGGGTGGATGAAAAACTGTTTTTT.

The CDR3 region is CASSTPDRRAGELFF. The CDR3 bases are TGTGCCAGCAGCACCCCGGACAGGAGGGCCGGGGAGCTGTTTTTT. This sequence joins TRBV3-1 (or the pseudogene TRBV3-2) and TRBJ2-2, with D possibly being TRBD1 (7 bases). Trimming pared 5 bases from V and 6 bases from J, leaving 16 bases between. The CDR3 totals 15 residues. CDR1 is LGHDT and CDR2 is YNNKEL in the germline V gene (reference sequence).

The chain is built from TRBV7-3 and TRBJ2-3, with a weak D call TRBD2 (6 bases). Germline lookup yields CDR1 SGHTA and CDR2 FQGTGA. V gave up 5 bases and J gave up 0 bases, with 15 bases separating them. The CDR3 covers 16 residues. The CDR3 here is CASSVSGTSSTDTQYF. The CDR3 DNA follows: TGTGCCAGCAGCGTTAGCGGTACTTCTAGCACAGATACGCAGTATTTT.

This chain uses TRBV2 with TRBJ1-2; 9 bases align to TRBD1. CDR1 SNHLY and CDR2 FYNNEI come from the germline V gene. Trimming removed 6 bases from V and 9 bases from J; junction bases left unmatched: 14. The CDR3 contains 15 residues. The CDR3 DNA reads TGTGCCAGCAGATCCGGGACAGGGCATTTCCCATGCTACACCTTC. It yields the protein CASRSGTGHFPCYTF.

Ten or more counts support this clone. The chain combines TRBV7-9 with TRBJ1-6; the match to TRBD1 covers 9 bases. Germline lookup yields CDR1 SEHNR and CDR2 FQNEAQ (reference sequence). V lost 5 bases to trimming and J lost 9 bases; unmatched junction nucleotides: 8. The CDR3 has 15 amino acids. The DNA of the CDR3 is TGTGCCAGCAGCCCCGGGACAGGGTTTATTTCACCCCTCCACTTT. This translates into CASSPGTGFISPLHF.

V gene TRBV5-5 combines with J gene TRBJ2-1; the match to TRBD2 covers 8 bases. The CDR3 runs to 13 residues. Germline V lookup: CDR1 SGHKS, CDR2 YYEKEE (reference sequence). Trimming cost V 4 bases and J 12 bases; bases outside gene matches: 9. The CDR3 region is CASSPGLEFWQFF. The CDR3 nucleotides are TGTGCCAGCAGCCCGGGACTAGAATTTTGGCAGTTCTTC.

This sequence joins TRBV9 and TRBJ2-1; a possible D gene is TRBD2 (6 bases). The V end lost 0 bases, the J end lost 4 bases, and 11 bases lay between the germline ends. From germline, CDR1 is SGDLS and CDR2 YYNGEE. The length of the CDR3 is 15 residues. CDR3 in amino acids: CASSVDFAGYNEQFF. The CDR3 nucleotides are TGTGCCAGCAGCGTAGATTTTGCGGGGTACAATGAGCAGTTCTTC.

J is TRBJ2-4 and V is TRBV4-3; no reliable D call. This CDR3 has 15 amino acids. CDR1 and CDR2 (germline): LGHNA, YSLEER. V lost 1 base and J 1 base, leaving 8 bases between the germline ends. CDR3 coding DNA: TGCGCCAGCAGCCAAGCGGGTGCGGCCAAAAACATTCAGTACTTC. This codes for CASSQAGAAKNIQYF.

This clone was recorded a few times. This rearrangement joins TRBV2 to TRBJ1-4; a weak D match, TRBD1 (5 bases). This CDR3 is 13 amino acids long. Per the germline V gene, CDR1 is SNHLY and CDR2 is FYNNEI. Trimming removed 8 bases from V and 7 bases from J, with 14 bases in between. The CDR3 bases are TGTGCCAGCCAGCAGGGCGTTAGTGAAAAACTGTTTTTT. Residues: CASQQGVSEKLFF.

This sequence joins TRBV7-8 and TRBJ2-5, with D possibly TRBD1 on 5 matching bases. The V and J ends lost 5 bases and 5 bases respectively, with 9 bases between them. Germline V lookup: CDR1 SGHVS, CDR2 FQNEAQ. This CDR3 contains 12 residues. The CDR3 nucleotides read TGTGCCAGCAGCCGGACATGGGAGACCCAGTACTTC. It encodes CASSRTWETQYF.

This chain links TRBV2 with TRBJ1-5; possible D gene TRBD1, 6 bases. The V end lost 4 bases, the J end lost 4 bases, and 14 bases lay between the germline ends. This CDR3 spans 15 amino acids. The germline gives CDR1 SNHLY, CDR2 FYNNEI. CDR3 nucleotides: TGTGCCAGCAGTGTGGAAGGACAGATTAATCAGCCCCAGCATTTT. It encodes CASSVEGQINQPQHF.

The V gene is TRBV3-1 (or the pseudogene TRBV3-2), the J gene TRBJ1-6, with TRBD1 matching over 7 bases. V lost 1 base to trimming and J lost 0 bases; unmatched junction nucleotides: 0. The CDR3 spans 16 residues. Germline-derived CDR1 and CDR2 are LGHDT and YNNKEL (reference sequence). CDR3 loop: CASSQGDSSYNSPLHF. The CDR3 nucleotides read TGTGCCAGCAGCCAAGGGGACAGCTCCTATAATTCACCCCTCCACTTT.

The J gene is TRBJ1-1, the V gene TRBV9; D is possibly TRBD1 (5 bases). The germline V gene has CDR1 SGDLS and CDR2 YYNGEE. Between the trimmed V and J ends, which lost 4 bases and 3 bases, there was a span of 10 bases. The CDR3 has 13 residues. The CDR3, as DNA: TGTGCCAGCAGCCCGGAGACAGACACTGAAGCTTTCTTT. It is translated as CASSPETDTEAFF.

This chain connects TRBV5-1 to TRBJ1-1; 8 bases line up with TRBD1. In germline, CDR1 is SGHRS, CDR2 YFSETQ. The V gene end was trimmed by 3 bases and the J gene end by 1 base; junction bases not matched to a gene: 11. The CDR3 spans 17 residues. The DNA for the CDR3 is TGCGCCAGCAGCTCCGGACAGGGTCAGGGATGGAACACTGAAGCTTTCTTT. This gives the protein CASSSGQGQGWNTEAFF.

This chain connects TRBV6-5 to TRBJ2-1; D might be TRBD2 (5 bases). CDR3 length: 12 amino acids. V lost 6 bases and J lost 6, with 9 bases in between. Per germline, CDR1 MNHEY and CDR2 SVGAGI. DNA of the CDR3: TGTGCCAGCAGGGACTGGGTCAATGAGCAGTTCTTC. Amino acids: CASRDWVNEQFF.